The entry that follows covers one TCR beta chain sequence. Its target is unknown. The sample belongs to a study of cytomegalovirus exposure and HLA in healthy donors. Overall study: The roughly 670 first-cohort repertoires shared a platform with the 130 or so validation repertoires, as reported in a later analysis. Study-wide points: Later, an analysis found that TCR clusters from the first cohort tended to co-occur in the 90 to 150 validation repertoires. A classifier reportedly called cytomegalovirus status with high sensitivity and specificity.

Generated by immunoSEQ multiplex PCR, the TCRdb table keeps only in-frame clones and is missing some. The sample holds under 150,000 clones, 70% to 90% seen once. The germline gives CDR1 SGDLS, CDR2 YYNGEE. V lost 0 bases and J lost 3; bases outside the gene matches: 6. The CDR3 loop spans 15 amino acids. The chain carries TRBV9 and TRBJ2-7; TRBD1 aligns across 7 bases. The sample consisted of PBMCs. The TCR was taken from a woman under 30 in good health and CMV-seropositive. The CDR3 reads CASSVGQGELYEQYF. The CDR3 DNA is TGTGCCAGCAGCGTAGGACAGGGTGAGCTCTACGAGCAGTACTTC.